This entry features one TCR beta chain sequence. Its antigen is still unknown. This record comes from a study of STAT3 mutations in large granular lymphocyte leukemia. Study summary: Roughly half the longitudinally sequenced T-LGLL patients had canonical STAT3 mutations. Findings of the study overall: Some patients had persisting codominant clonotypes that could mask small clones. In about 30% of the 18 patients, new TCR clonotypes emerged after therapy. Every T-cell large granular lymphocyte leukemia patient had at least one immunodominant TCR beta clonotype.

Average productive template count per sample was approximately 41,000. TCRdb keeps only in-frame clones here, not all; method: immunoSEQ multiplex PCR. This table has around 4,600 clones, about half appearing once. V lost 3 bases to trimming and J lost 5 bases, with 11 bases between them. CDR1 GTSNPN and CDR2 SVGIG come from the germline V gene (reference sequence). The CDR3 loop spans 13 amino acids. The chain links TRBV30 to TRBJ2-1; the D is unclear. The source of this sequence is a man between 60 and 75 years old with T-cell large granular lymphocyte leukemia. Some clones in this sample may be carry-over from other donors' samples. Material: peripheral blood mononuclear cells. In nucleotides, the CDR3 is TGTGCCTGGAGCCAACGGACGAACAATGAGCAGTTCTTC. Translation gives CAWSQRTNNEQFF.